These 28 T cell receptor beta chains originate from one sample sequenced in a study of CD8+CD57+ T cells in acquired aplastic anemia. Sequencing was done on patients that had shown CD8+CD57+ cell expansion by flow cytometry. According to the study, genomic DNA was the template for TCR beta VDJ and CDR3 profiling. One entry per CDR3 protein, called by TCRdb with MiXCR from the reads. The sample lists more than 250,000 distinct CDR3 sequences, 82% occurring once. The sequenced material came from sorted CD4+, CD8+, or CD8+CD57+ T cells (not recorded which) from PBMCs. These receptors all stem from a human donor with aplastic anemia.

This sequence joins TRBV19 and TRBJ2-7; TRBD1 might be the D (6 bases). Trimming stripped 4 bases from V and 5 bases from J, with 12 bases between. This CDR3 is 13 amino acids long. CDR1 is LNHDA and CDR2 is SQIVND in the germline V gene (reference sequence). The CDR3 loop is CASSNVRGHEQYF. CDR3 bases: TGTGCCAGTAGTAACGTCAGGGGCCACGAGCAGTACTTC.

Notes on this clonotype: The limits of the CDR3 on the DNA are not certain, so only TCRdb's listed CDR3 is given. The rearrangement uses TRBV7-9 and TRBJ2-1. The CDR3 spans 16 amino acids, including both terminal residues. Per germline, CDR1 SEHNR and CDR2 FQNEAQ (reference sequence). The CDR3 spells CAGSWVTETQYFEQFF.

This clonotype came up a few times. The CDR3 carries no conserved terminal phenylalanine or tryptophan, so it likely arises from a read error. No DNA is shown, since the ends of the CDR3 on it are uncertain; the CDR3 is the one TCRdb lists. J is TRBJ1-1 and V is TRBV7-2. Both ends counted, the CDR3 spans 13 residues. The germline V gene encodes CDR1 SGHTA and CDR2 FQGNSA. This chain's CDR3 is CASSLPGDPDTHY.

The genes are TRBV4-1 and TRBJ2-1; 12 bases fit TRBD2. The CDR3 length is 17 residues. Germline CDR1 is MGHRA and CDR2 is YSYEKL. V lost 1 base, J lost 7 bases, and 8 bases stayed unmatched. The CDR3 loop reads CASSQGPGLAGKNEQFF. CDR3 bases: TGCGCCAGCAGCCAAGGACCCGGACTAGCGGGAAAAAATGAGCAGTTCTTC.

Worth noting for this clonotype: One end of the junction fails to match germline, which may point to a read error. The chain carries TRBV15 and TRBJ2-5; tentatively, D is TRBD2 (6 bases). This CDR3 is built from 15 residues. The germline V gene has CDR1 LNHNV and CDR2 YYDKDF (reference sequence). This chain's CDR3 is CASSCRGTWEENYFF. The CDR3 bases are TGTGCCAGCAGTTGTCGCGGGACTTGGGAAGAGAACTACTTCTTC.

The chain links TRBV7-3 to TRBJ1-1, with a weak D call TRBD1 (6 bases). Per germline, CDR1 SGHTA and CDR2 FQGTGA. V was clipped by 2 bases and J by 6 bases, with 16 bases between them. CDR3 size: 15 residues. Here the CDR3 reads CASSLELTGNAEAFF. Written as DNA, the CDR3 is TGTGCCAGCAGCTTAGAGCTCACAGGGAATGCTGAAGCTTTCTTT.

This chain links TRBV7-9 with TRBJ1-6; D is uncertain. Germline V gene lookup returns CDR1 SEHNR and CDR2 FQNEAQ (reference sequence). The CDR3 covers 13 residues. Trimming removed 4 bases at V and 8 bases at J, with 9 bases between. The CDR3 here is CASSYRADSPLHF. The CDR3 region has the DNA TGTGCCAGCAGCTATAGGGCGGATTCACCCCTCCACTTT.

This rearrangement joins TRBV7-8 to TRBJ1-5, with D perhaps matching TRBD1 (6 bases). The germline V and J ends were trimmed by 3 bases and 16 bases, with 25 bases remaining between them. CDR1 and CDR2 from the germline V gene are SGHVS and FQNEAQ. CDR3 length equals 15 residues. CDR3 in DNA: TGTGCCAGCAGCTTCGGGGTTACGGGTGGACAGTTCTTCCATTTT. This encodes CASSFGVTGGQFFHF.

About this clonotype: A read error may produce the germline difference seen at one junction end. V gene TRBV7-8 combines with J gene TRBJ2-5; TRBD1 agrees at 7 bases. Germline CDR1 and CDR2: SGHVS and FQNEAQ. This CDR3 region has 15 residues. The CDR3 loop is CASSNAQGSHETHYF. The CDR3 DNA reads as TGTGCCAGCAGCAATGCACAGGGGTCTCATGAGACCCATTACTTC.

In this sample, this clonotype turned up once. This rearrangement joins TRBV7-9 to TRBJ1-1, with D possibly TRBD1 on 5 matching bases. The CDR3 runs to 13 residues. Trimming removed 5 bases at V and 11 bases at J, with 18 bases between. Germline V gene data show CDR1 as SEHNR and CDR2 as FQNEAQ (reference sequence). CDR3 nucleotides: TGTGCCAGCAGCCTTCAAAGGAGCGGGGGGGCTTTCTTT. Amino acids: CASSLQRSGGAFF.

The J gene is TRBJ1-2, the V gene TRBV9, with a tentative D call TRBD1 (6 bases). Germline-derived CDR1 and CDR2 are SGDLS and YYNGEE. The CDR3 contains 15 residues. V lost 4 bases and J 10 bases, leaving 23 bases between the germline ends. In DNA form, the CDR3 reads TGTGCCAGCAGCTTGGAAGGGGGAGGTGACTACACCTACACCTTC. It translates to CASSLEGGGDYTYTF.

To note about this clonotype: The CDR3 does not end in the conserved phenylalanine or tryptophan, so this is likely a read error. No DNA is shown, since the ends of the CDR3 on it are uncertain; the CDR3 is the one TCRdb lists. V and J are TRBV7-8 and TRBJ2-3. The CDR3 spans 12 residues, counting both ends. Germline V lookup: CDR1 SGHVS, CDR2 FQNEAQ. The CDR3 here is CASSVGPDAKDL.

The chain has TRBV5-1 and TRBJ2-7; 8 nucleotides align to TRBD1. Trimming at V came to 6 bases and at J to 4 bases, leaving 6 bases not matched to a gene. Germline V lookup: CDR1 SGHRS, CDR2 YFSETQ. The CDR3 is made up of 13 amino acids. CDR3 DNA: TGCGCCAGCACGGGACAGGATGAATACGAGCAGTACTTC. Translating it yields CASTGQDEYEQYF.

This rearrangement joins TRBV5-4 to TRBJ1-1, with 7 bases identical to TRBD1. The V and J ends lost 2 bases and 2 bases, in that order; junction bases with no gene match: 12. The germline CDR1 and CDR2 sequences are SGHNT and YYREEE (reference sequence). CDR3 size: 17 residues. CDR3 in amino acids: CASSLELRQGGNTEAFF. Here the CDR3 DNA reads TGTGCCAGCAGCTTAGAGCTGAGACAGGGAGGAAACACTGAAGCTTTCTTT.

With regard to this clonotype: An end of the junction does not agree with germline; a read error may underlie this. The chain has TRBV7-2 and TRBJ1-5, with no clear D. Germline assignment: CDR1 SGHTA and CDR2 FQGNSA. The CDR3 is made up of 17 amino acids. CDR3 coding DNA: TGTGCCAGCAGCTCCGGTCGAGGCGGGTATAGCATTCAGTCCCAGCATTTT. Translated, it gives CASSSGRGGYSIQSQHF.

This clonotype has a single count. Without the conserved terminal phenylalanine or tryptophan, this CDR3 likely stems from a read error. No DNA is shown, since the ends of the CDR3 on it are uncertain; the CDR3 is the one TCRdb lists. The CDR3 protein is CASSFTSANGSSL. The genes are TRBV7-2 and TRBJ2-1; the DNA was not used to check the table's D call, TRBD2. Counting both end residues, the CDR3 totals 13 amino acids. CDR1 and CDR2 (germline): SGHTA, FQGNSA.

Concerning this clonotype: Without the conserved terminal phenylalanine or tryptophan, this CDR3 likely stems from a read error. The limits of the CDR3 on the DNA are not certain, so only TCRdb's listed CDR3 is given. The gene calls are TRBV7-2 and TRBJ2-3. Ends included, the CDR3 has 12 residues. Germline V gene data show CDR1 as SGHTA and CDR2 as FQGNSA. CDR3 loop: CASSVGTDKRYT.

As to this clonotype: Mismatch with germline at one junction end may stem from a read error. The gene calls are TRBV7-2 and TRBJ2-3; D may be TRBD1 (5 bases). The V gene's germline CDR1 is SGHTA and CDR2 FQGNSA. The CDR3 is 14 amino acids. CDR3 amino acids: CASSLAQGPNNGYF. As DNA, the CDR3 is TGTGCCAGCAGCTTGGCGCAGGGCCCCAACAATGGCTACTTT.

To note about this clonotype: At one boundary the junction diverges from the germline segment, which might be a read error. This chain links TRBV2 with TRBJ1-1, with D possibly TRBD1 on 5 matching bases. The CDR3 runs to 17 residues. Germline assignment: CDR1 SNHLY and CDR2 FYNNEI. The CDR3 region is CASSGGDRERGYTGAFF. The CDR3 region has the DNA TGTGCCAGCAGCGGGGGGGACCGAGAGAGAGGATATACTGGAGCTTTCTTT.

About this clonotype itself: One junction end disagrees with the germline gene, perhaps due to a read error. The chain carries TRBV7-9 and TRBJ1-5; the D gene is possibly TRBD1 (6 bases). Germline CDR1 is SEHNR and CDR2 is FQNEAQ (reference sequence). The CDR3 has 14 residues. CDR3: CASSQPTVTRGGKF. The CDR3 DNA reads TGCGCCAGCAGCCAACCGACCGTCACAAGGGGGGGAAAATTT.

For this clonotype: A read error is likely, as this CDR3 ends without the conserved phenylalanine or tryptophan. The DNA is left out, because the CDR3 cannot be placed on it with certainty; the CDR3 is given as TCRdb lists it. The V and J genes are TRBV7-8 and TRBJ2-3; the table gives TRBD2 as D, unverified against the DNA. From germline, CDR1 is SGHVS and CDR2 FQNEAQ. Both ends counted, the CDR3 spans 13 residues. The CDR3 sequence is CASGLAGGPATQY.

This clonotype appeared a single time. V usage is TRBV6-4 and J usage is TRBJ2-7, with D perhaps given as TRBD1 or TRBD2 (5 bases each). The CDR3 runs to 14 residues. Trimming left V 6 bases short and J 4 bases short, with 16 bases between. Germline CDR1 is MRHNA and CDR2 is SNTAGT. The CDR3 loop reads CASSGDGGVYEQYV. The CDR3 DNA is TGTGCCAGCAGCGGGGATGGGGGAGTTTACGAGCAGTACGTC.

This clonotype was counted between two and nine times. The junction departs from the called germline gene at one end, perhaps through a read error. The chain links TRBV19 to TRBJ1-6; D possibly corresponds to TRBD1 (6 bases). This CDR3 contains 17 residues. The germline gives CDR1 LNHDA, CDR2 SQIVND (reference sequence). CDR3 residues: CASSGGAGWSYNSPLHF. The CDR3 coding sequence is TGTGCCAGTAGTGGGGGGGCAGGGTGGTCCTACAATTCACCCCTCCACTTT.

This clonotype was detected many times. This chain links TRBV6-5 with TRBJ1-6, with TRBD1 as a possible D gene (6 bases). In germline, CDR1 is MNHEY, CDR2 SVGAGI. Trimming shortened V by 6 bases and J by 6 bases, and 15 bases separated the two germline ends. There are 15 residues in the CDR3. CDR3 amino acids: CASRSGGAFNSPLHF. CDR3 coding DNA: TGTGCCAGCAGGTCCGGGGGGGCATTTAATTCACCCCTCCACTTT.

V and J are TRBV5-5 and TRBJ1-2; D is possibly TRBD1 (5 bases). Trimming stripped 1 base from V and 3 bases from J, with 13 bases between. The germline gives CDR1 SGHKS, CDR2 YYEKEE (reference sequence). CDR3 length equals 15 residues. In DNA, the CDR3 is TGTGCCAGCAGCTTGACTGACAGCGCCGACTATGGCTACACCTTC. Its protein product is CASSLTDSADYGYTF.

This rearrangement joins TRBV2 to TRBJ2-3; D perhaps matches TRBD2 (6 bases). V gave up 5 bases and J gave up 10 bases, with 19 bases separating them. Germline V CDR1 and CDR2: SNHLY, FYNNEI. The CDR3 has 14 residues. For the CDR3, the DNA is TGTGCCAGCAGTTTAGCGGATAGTAACGATCCGCAGTATTTT. It translates to CASSLADSNDPQYF.

This chain links TRBV19 with TRBJ1-5; the D is unclear. The V gene lost 7 bases and the J gene lost 0 bases, with 16 bases spanning the gap. The V gene's germline CDR1 is LNHDA and CDR2 SQIVND (reference sequence). The CDR3 length is 16 residues. The CDR3 is CASKGGAALSNQPQHF. Here the CDR3 DNA reads TGTGCCAGTAAAGGAGGCGCAGCCCTTAGCAATCAGCCCCAGCATTTT.

The V call is TRBV15, the J call TRBJ1-2; 7 bases align to TRBD1. CDR3 length: 14 amino acids. V was pared by 2 bases and J by 4 bases, with 4 bases of the junction left unmatched. Germline V gives CDR1 LNHNV, CDR2 YYDKDF (reference sequence). The CDR3, as DNA: TGTGCCACCAGCAGAAACAGGGGTAGCTATGGCTACACCTTC. Translating gives CATSRNRGSYGYTF.